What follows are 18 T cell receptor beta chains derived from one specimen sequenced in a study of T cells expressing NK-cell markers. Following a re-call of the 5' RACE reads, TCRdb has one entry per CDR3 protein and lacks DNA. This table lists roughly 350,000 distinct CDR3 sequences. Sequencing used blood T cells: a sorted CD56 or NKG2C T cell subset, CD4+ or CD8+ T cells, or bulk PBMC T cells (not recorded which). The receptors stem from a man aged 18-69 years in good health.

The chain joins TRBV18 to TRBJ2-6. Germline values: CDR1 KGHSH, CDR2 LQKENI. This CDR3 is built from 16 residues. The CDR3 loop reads CASSTVQISGANVLTF.

The CDR3 is CASSLDGTTLYNEQFF. This chain connects TRBV28 to TRBJ2-1; TCRdb picks TRBD2, but there is no DNA to check that call. There are 16 residues in the CDR3. Germline assignment: CDR1 MDHEN and CDR2 SYDVKM.

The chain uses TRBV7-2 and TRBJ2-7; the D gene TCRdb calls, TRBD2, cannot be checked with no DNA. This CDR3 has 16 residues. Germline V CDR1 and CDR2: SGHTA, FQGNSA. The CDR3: CASSSYSGGAGYEQYF.

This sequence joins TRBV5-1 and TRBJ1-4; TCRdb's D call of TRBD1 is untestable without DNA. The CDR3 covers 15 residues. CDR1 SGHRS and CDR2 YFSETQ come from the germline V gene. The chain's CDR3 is CASSPHPDRGEKLFF.

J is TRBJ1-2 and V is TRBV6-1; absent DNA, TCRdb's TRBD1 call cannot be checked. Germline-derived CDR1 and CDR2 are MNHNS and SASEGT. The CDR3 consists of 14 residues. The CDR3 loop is CASRSRDPDSGYTF.

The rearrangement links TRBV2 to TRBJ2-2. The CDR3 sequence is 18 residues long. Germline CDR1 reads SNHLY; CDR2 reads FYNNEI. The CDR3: CASRKAQKWVADTGELFF.

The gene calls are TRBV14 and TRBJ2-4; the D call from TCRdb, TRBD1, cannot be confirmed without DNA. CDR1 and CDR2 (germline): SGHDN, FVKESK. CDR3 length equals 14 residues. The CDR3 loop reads CASSRQGAGNIQYF. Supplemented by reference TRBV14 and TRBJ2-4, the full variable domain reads EAGVTQFPSHSVIEKGQTVTLRCDPISGHDNLYWYRRVMGKEIKFLLHFVKESKQDESGMPNNRFLAERTGGTYSTLKVQPAELEDSGVYFCASSRQGAGNIQYFGAGTRLSVL.

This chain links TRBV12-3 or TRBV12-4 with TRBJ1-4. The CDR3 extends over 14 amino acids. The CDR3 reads CASSFPGAAEKLFF.

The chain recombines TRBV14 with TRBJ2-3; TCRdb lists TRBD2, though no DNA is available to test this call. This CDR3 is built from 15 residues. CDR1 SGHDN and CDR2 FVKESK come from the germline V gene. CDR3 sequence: CASSQGMVGGATQYF.

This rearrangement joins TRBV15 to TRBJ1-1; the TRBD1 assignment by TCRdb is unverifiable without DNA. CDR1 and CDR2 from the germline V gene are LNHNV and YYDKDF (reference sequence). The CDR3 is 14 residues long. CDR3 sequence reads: CATSRPGQGIEAFF.

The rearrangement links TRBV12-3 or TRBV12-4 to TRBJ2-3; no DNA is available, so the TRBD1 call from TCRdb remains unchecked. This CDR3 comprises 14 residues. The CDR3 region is CASRGRTSTDTQYF.

CDR3 sequence: CSASSRHRGSHGYTF. J is TRBJ1-2 and V is TRBV20-1; checking the TCRdb D call of TRBD1 is not possible without DNA. CDR3 length equals 15 residues. Germline-derived CDR1 and CDR2 are DFQATT and SNEGSKA (reference sequence).

The CDR3 loop reads CATRLAGSYEQYF. The rearrangement joins TRBV6-1 to TRBJ2-7; the D gene TCRdb calls, TRBD2, cannot be checked with no DNA. Germline values: CDR1 MNHNS, CDR2 SASEGT. The CDR3 has 13 residues.

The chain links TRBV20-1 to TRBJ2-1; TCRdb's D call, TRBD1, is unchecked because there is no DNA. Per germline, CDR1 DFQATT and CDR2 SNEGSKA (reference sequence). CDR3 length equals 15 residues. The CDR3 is CSARGVGGDFNEQFF.

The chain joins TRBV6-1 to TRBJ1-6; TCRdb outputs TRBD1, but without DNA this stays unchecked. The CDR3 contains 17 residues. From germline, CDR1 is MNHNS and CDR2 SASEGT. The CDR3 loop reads CASNPTGTYSYNSPLHF.

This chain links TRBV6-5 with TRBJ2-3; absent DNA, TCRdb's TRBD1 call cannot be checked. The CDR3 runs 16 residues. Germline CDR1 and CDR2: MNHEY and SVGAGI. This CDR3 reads CASSFTGTGSTDTQYF.

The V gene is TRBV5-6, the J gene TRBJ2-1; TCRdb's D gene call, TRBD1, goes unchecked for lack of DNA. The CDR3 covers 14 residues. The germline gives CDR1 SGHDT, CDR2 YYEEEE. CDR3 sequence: CASSPWDRYNEQFF.

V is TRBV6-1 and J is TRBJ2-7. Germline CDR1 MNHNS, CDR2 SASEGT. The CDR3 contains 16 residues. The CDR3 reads CASRPYSIIYSYEQYF.